Below, 11 T cell receptor beta chains from the same sample are listed, as sequenced in a study of shared clonotypes between healthy human individuals. Measured with immunoSEQ multiplex PCR; TCRdb has only the in-frame clones, and not every one. The table has hundreds of thousands of clones, roughly 98% seen once. Naive CD8 cells lacked CD45RO, underwent positive selection for CCR7 and left out terminally differentiated effector memory CD45RA+ cells. The sample consisted of naive CD8+ T cells sorted from blood. Receptors originate from a man aged 25-45 years in good health.

The V and J genes are TRBV6-1 and TRBJ1-1; TRBD1 might be the D (5 bases). The V end was cut by 6 bases, the J end by 3 bases, with 11 bases between. CDR1 and CDR2 (germline): MNHNS, SASEGT. This CDR3 spans 13 amino acids. The CDR3: CASSYDSYTEAFF. The CDR3 nucleotides read TGTGCCAGCAGCTATGACAGTTACACTGAAGCTTTCTTT.

The V and J genes are TRBV4-3 and TRBJ2-7; 10 bases line up with TRBD2. With V trimmed by 2 bases and J by 3 bases, 4 bases remained unmatched. The germline CDR1 and CDR2 sequences are LGHNA and YSLEER. This CDR3 has 15 amino acids. The CDR3 loop is CASSQQREGFYEQYF. In nucleotides, the CDR3 is TGCGCCAGCAGCCAACAGCGGGAGGGATTCTACGAGCAGTACTTC.

The V and J genes are TRBV5-6 and TRBJ2-3; D perhaps matches TRBD2 (6 bases). V lost 3 bases to trimming and J lost 0 bases, with 11 bases between them. The CDR3 is 15 amino acids. CDR1 is SGHDT, CDR2 YYEEEE, per germline. The CDR3 nucleotides are TGTGCCAGCAGCTCCTCGGGACTTAGCACAGATACGCAGTATTTT. The encoded protein is CASSSSGLSTDTQYF.

The chain employs TRBV7-8 and TRBJ2-7; TRBD2 matches 7 bases. Unmatched junction bases numbered 7, after V lost 5 bases and J lost 0 bases. Germline V lookup: CDR1 SGHVS, CDR2 FQNEAQ. CDR3 length: 15 residues. Here the CDR3 reads CASSDIAGLSYEQYF. CDR3 in DNA: TGTGCCAGCAGCGATATAGCGGGCCTCTCCTACGAGCAGTACTTC.

As regards this clone: The identical CDR3 is also encoded by other nucleotide sequences in the sample. CDR3: CASSLGSNEQFF. The CDR3 coding sequence is TGTGCCAGCAGCTTAGGAAGCAATGAGCAGTTCTTC. V and J are TRBV7-9 and TRBJ2-1; no reliable D call. Between the trimmed V and J ends, which lost 1 base and 6 bases, there was a span of 4 bases. This CDR3 is built from 12 residues. CDR1 is SEHNR, CDR2 FQNEAQ, per germline (reference sequence).

The chain uses TRBV4-1 and TRBJ2-1, with TRBD1 matching over 8 bases. The CDR3 spans 14 residues. Looked up from germline, CDR1 is MGHRA and CDR2 is YSYEKL. V was pared by 4 bases and J by 11 bases, with 10 bases of the junction left unmatched. The chain's CDR3 is CASSPRQDRAQQFF. The CDR3 DNA sequence: TGCGCCAGCAGCCCGAGACAGGACAGGGCGCAGCAGTTCTTC.

This clone was detected once. The chain links TRBV30 to TRBJ2-5; 7 bases are shared with TRBD1. With 2 bases clipped from V and 4 bases from J, the junction kept 7 bases outside the gene matches. The CDR3 spans 14 residues. Per germline, CDR1 GTSNPN and CDR2 SVGIG (reference sequence). The CDR3 sequence: CAWSLSGQIETQYF. The CDR3 DNA reads as TGTGCCTGGAGTCTCTCGGGACAGATAGAGACCCAGTACTTC.

As for this clone: The identical CDR3 is also encoded by other nucleotide sequences in the sample. J is TRBJ2-1 and V is TRBV7-3, with 12 bases fitting TRBD2. V shed 6 bases and J 4 bases; nucleotides not matched to a gene: 4. Looked up from germline, CDR1 is SGHTA and CDR2 is FQGTGA. This CDR3 contains 15 residues. The CDR3 sequence: CASSLLAGGYNEQFF. CDR3 nucleotides: TGTGCCAGCAGTCTACTAGCGGGAGGATACAATGAGCAGTTCTTC.

As concerns this clone: The same CDR3 is also encoded by other DNA sequences in this sample. In nucleotides, the CDR3 is TGTGCCAGCAGTTTGTCGGGACAGGGCGACTACGAGCAGTACTTC. Translating it yields CASSLSGQGDYEQYF. The V gene is TRBV27, the J gene TRBJ2-7; 9 nucleotides match TRBD1. The ends lost 3 bases at V and 3 bases at J; junction bases unmatched: 6. From germline, CDR1 is MNHEY and CDR2 SMNVEV (reference sequence). The CDR3 covers 15 residues.

This sequence joins TRBV4-2 and TRBJ1-5, with a possible D match to TRBD1 (5 bases). The CDR3 length is 15 residues. V was cut by 0 bases and J by 6 bases, with 12 bases left in between. The germline CDR1 and CDR2 sequences are LGHNA and YNFKEQ. The chain's CDR3 is CASSQDEGVAQPQHF. The CDR3 region has the DNA TGTGCCAGCAGCCAAGATGAAGGGGTGGCTCAGCCCCAGCATTTT.

Comment on this clone: This CDR3 is also generated by other DNA sequences in the sample. The gene calls are TRBV7-9 and TRBJ2-1; TRBD2 agrees at 10 bases. Germline trimming cut 1 base from V and 4 bases from J; bases unmatched to any gene: 4. In germline, CDR1 is SEHNR, CDR2 FQNEAQ (reference sequence). The CDR3 length is 16 residues. DNA of the CDR3: TGTGCCAGCAGCTTAGTTGGACTAGCGGAATACAATGAGCAGTTCTTC. Its protein product is CASSLVGLAEYNEQFF.